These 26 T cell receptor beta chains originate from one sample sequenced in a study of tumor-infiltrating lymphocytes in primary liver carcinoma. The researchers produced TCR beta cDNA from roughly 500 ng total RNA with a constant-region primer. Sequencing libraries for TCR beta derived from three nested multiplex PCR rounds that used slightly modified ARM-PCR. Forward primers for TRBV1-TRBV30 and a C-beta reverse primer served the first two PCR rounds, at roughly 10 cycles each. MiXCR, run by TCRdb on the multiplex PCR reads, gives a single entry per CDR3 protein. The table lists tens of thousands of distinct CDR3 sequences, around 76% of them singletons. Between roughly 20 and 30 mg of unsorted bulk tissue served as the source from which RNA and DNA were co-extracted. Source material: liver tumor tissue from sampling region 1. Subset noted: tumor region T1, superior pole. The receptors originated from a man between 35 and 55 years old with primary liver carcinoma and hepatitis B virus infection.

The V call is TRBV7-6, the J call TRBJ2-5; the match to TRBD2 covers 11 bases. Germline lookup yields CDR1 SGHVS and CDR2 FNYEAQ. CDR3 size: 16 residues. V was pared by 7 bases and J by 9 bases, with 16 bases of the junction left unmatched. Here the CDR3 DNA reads TGTGCCAGCAATTCGCTAGCGGGAGGCTCCCTCAAGGCCCAGTACTTC. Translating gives CASNSLAGGSLKAQYF.

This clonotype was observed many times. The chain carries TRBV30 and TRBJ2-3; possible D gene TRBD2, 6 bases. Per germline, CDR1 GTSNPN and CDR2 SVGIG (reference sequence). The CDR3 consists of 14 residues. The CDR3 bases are TGTGCACTGGGAGATGGGACTAGCACAGATACGCAGTATTTT. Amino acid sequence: CALGDGTSTDTQYF.

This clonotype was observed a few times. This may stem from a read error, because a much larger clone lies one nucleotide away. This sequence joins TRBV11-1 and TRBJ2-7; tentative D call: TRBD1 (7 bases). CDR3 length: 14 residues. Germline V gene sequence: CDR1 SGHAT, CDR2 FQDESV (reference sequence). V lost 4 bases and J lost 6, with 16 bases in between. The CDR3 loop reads CASSSGDSLLEQYF. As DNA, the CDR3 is TGTGCCAGCAGCTCGGGGGACAGCCTTCTCGAGCAGTACTTC.

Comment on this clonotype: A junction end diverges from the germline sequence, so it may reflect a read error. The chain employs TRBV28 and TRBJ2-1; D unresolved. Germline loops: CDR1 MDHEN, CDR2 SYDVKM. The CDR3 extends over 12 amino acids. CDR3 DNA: TGTGCCAGCAGTACGGGTTACAATGATCAGTTCTTC. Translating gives CASSTGYNDQFF.

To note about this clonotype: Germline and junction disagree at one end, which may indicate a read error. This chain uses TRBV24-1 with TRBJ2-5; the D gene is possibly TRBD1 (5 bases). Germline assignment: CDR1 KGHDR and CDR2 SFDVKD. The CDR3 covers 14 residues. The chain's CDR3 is CATSDHGPGETQYF. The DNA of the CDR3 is TGTGCTACCAGTGATCACGGCCCAGGGGAGACCCAGTACTTC.

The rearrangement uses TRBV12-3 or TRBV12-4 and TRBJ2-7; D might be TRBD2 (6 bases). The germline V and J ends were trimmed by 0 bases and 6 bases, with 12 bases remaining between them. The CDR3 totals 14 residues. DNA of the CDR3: TGTGCCAGCAGTTTAGCGGTCGGGGGTAGCGAGCAGTACTTC. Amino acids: CASSLAVGGSEQYF.

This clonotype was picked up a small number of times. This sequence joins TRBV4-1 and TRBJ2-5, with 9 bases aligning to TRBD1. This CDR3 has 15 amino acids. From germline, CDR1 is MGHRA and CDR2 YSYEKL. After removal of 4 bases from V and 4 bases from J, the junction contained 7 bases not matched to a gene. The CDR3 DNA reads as TGCGCCAGCAGCCCGGGGACAGGGAAGGTAGAGACCCAGTACTTC. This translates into CASSPGTGKVETQYF.

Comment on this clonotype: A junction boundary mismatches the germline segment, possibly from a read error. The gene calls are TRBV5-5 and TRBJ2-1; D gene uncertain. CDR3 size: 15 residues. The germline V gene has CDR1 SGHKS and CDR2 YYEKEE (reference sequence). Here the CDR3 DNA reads TGTGCCTGCAGTCTTGAATTTCCCCCGTACAATGAGCAGTTCTTC. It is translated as CACSLEFPPYNEQFF.

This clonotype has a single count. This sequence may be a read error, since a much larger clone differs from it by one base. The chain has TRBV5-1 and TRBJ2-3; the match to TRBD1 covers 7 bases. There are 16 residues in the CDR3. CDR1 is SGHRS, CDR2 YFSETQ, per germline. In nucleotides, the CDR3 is TGCGCCAGCAACTTGGACAGGATTACCCGCACAGATACGCAGTATTTT. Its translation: CASNLDRITRTDTQYF.

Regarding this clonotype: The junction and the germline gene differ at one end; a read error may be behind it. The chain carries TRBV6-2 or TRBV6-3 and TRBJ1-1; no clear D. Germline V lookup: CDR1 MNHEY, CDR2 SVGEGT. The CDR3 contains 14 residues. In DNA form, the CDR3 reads TGTGCCGGCAGTTACCCAGAGCTGAACACTGAAGGTCTCTTT. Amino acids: CAGSYPELNTEGLF.

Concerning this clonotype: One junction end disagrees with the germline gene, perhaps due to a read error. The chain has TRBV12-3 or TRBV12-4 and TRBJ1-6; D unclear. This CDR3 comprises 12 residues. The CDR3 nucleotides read TGTGACAGCAGTTTAAAGAACTCACCCTTCCACTTT. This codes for CDSSLKNSPFHF.

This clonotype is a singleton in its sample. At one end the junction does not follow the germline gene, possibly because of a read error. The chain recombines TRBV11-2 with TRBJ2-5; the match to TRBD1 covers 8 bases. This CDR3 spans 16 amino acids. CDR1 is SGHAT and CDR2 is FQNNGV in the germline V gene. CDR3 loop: CPGSLTAGGSGETLYF. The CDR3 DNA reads TGTCCCGGCAGCTTAACAGCAGGGGGCTCGGGGGAGACCCTGTACTTC.

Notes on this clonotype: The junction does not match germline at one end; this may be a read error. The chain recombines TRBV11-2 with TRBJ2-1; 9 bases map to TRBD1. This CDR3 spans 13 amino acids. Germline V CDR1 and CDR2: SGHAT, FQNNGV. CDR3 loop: CASTPDRGSEQLF. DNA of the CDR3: TGCGCCAGCACTCCCGACAGGGGGAGTGAGCAGCTCTTC.

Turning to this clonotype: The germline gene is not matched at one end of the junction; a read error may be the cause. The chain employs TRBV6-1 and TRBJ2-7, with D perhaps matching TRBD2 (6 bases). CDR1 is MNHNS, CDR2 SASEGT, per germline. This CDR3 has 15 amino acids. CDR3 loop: CARSEAGQVWNEHYF. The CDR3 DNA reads TGTGCCAGGAGTGAAGCGGGTCAAGTGTGGAACGAGCACTACTTC.

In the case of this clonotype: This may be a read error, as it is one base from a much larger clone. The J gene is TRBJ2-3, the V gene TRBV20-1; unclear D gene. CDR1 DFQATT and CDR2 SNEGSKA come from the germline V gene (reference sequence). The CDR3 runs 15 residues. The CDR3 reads CSAHPTRGWADTQYF. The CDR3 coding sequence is TGCAGTGCCCACCCCACCCGAGGATGGGCAGATACGCAGTACTTT.

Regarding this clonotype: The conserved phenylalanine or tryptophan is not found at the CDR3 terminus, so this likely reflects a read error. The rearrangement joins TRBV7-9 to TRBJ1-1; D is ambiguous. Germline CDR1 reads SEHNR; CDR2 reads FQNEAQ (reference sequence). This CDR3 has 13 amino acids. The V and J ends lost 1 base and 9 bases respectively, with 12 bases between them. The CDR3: CASSLGAGSKAFI. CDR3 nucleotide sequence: TGTGCCAGCAGCTTAGGGGCGGGCTCCAAAGCTTTCATT.

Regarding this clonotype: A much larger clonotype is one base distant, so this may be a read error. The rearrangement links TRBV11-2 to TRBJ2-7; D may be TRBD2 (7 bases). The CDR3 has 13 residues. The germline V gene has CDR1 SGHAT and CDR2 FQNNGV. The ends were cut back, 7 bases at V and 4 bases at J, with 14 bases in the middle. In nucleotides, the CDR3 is TGTGCCAGCAACCGAGGGGGGGGGTACGAGCAGTACTTC. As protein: CASNRGGGYEQYF. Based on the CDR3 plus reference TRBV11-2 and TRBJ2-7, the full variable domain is EAGVAQSPRYKIIEKRQSVAFWCNPISGHATLYWYQQILGQGPKLLIQFQNNGVVDDSQLPKDRFSAERLKGVDSTLKIQPAKLEDSAVYLCASNRGGGYEQYFGPGTRLTVT.

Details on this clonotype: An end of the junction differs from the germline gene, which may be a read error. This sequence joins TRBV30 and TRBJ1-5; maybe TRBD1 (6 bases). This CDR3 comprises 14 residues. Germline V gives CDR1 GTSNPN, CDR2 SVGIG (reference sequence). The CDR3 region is CTWDGGAANQPQHF. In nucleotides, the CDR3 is TGTACCTGGGACGGGGGGGCTGCTAATCAGCCCCAGCATTTT.

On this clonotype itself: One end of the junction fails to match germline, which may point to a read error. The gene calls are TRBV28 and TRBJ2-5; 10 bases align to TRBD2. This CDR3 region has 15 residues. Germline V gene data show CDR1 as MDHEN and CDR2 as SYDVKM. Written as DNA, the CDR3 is TGTGCCCGCAGTCCGGGGACTAGCGATCGAGAGACCCAGTACTTC. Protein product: CARSPGTSDRETQYF.

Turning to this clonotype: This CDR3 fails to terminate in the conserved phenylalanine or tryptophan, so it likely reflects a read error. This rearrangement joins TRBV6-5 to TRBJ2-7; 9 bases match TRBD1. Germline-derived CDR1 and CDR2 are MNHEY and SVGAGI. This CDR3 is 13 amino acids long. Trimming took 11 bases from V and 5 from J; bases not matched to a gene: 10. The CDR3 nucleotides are TGTGCCCCCTCCGGGACAGGGTATAACGAGCAGTACCTC. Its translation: CAPSGTGYNEQYL.

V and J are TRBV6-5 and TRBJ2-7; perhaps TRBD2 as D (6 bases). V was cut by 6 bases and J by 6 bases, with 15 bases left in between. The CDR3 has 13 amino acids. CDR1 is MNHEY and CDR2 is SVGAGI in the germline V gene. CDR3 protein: CASRMKEGGEQYF. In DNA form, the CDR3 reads TGTGCCAGCAGGATGAAGGAGGGCGGCGAGCAGTACTTC.

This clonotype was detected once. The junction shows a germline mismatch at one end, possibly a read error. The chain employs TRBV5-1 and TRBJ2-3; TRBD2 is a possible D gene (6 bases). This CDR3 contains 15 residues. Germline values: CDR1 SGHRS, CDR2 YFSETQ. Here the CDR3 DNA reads TGTGCCAGCAGCCTTCAGCAACCTAGCGCAGATACGCAGTATTTT. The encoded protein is CASSLQQPSADTQYF.

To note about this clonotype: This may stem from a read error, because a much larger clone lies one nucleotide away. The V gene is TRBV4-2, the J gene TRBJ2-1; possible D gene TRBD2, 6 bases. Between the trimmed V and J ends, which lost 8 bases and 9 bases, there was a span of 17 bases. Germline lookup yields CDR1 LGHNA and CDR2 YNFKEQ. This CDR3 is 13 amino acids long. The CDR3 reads CASGGNSRSEQFF. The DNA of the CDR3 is TGTGCCAGCGGCGGGAACTCACGTTCTGAGCAGTTCTTC.

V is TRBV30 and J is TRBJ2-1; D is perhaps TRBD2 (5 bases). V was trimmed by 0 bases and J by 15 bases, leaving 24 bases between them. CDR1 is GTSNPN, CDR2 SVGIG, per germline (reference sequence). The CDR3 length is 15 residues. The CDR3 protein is CAWSVSGGPGNKRFF. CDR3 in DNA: TGTGCCTGGAGTGTATCTGGAGGCCCTGGGAATAAACGGTTCTTC.

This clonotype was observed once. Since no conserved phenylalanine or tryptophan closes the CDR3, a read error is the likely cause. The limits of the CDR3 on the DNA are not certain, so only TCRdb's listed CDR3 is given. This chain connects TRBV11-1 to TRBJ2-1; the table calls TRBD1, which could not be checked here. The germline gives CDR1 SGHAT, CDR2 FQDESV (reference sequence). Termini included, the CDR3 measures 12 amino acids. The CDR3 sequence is CASAGVYNERFL.

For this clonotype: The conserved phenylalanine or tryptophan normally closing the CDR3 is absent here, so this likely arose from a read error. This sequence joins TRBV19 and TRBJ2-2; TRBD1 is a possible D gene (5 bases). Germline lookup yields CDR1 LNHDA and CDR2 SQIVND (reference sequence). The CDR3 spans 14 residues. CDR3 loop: CTSSISPGSGELFL. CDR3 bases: TGTACCAGTAGTATTTCTCCAGGGTCCGGGGAGCTGTTTTTA.